Sequencing of this T cell receptor beta chain was carried out in a study of blood T cell repertoires in COVID-19. Study-level background: Both acute and convalescent COVID-19 samples were obtained from the United States, Italy and Spain. The cDNA or gDNA used as material had been derived from T cells, B-cell-depleted T cells, or PBMCs.

V lost 5 bases and J 7 bases, leaving 12 bases between the germline ends. The CDR3 is 13 residues long. TCRdb's copy holds only in-frame clones and misses some; the assay was immunoSEQ multiplex PCR. The sample holds more than 90,000 clones; approximately 92% are singletons and the top ten take about 5.7%. Sequenced sample: peripheral blood. The gene calls are TRBV12-3 or TRBV12-4 and TRBJ1-5; tentative D call: TRBD1 (5 bases). This TCR was sampled from a man in his forties or fifties with active COVID-19. DNA for the CDR3: TGTGCCAGCAGTGCCTCAGGGTGGCAGCCCCAGCATTTT. It translates to CASSASGWQPQHF.